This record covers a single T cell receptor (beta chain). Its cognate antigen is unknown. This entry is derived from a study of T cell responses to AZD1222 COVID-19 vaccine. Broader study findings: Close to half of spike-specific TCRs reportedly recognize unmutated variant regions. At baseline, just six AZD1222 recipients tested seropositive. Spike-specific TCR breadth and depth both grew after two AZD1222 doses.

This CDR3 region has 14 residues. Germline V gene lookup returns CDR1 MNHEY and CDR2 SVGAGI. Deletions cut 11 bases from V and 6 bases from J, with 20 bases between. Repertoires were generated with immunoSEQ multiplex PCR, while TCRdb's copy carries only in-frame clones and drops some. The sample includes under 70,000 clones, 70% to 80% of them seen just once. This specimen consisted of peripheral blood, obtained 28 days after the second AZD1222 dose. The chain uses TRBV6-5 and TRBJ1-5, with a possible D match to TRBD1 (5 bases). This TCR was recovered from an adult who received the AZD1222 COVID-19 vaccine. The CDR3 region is CACKGRADSQPQHF. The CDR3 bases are TGTGCCTGCAAGGGCAGGGCGGATAGTCAGCCCCAGCATTTT.